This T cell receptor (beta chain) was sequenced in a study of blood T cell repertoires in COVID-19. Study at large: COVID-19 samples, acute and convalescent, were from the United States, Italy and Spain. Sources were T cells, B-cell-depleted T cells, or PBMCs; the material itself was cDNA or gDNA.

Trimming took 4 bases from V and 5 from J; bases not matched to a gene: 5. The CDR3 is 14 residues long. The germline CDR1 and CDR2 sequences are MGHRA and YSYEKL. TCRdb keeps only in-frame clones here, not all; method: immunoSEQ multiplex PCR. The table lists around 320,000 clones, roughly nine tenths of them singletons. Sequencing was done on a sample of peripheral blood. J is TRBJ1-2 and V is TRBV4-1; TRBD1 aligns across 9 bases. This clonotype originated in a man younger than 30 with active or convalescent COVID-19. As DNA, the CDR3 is TGCGCCAGCAGCCCCGGGACAGGGAGTTATGGCTACACCTTC. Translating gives CASSPGTGSYGYTF.